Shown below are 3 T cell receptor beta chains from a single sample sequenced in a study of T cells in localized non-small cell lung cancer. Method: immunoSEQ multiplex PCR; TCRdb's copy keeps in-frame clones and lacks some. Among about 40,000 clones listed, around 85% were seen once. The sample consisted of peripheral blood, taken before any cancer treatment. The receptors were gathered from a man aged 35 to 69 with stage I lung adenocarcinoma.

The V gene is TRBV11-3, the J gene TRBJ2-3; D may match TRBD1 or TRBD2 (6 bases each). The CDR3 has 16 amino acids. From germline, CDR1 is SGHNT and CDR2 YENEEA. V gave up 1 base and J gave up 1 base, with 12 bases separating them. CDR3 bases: TGTGCCAGCAGCTTAGCACAGGGAGGAGGCACAGATACGCAGTATTTT. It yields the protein CASSLAQGGGTDTQYF.

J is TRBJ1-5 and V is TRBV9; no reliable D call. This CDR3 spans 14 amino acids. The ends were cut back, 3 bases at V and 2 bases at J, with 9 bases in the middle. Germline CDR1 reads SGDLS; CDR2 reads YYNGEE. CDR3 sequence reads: CASSAGWGNQPQHF. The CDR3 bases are TGTGCCAGCAGCGCGGGTTGGGGCAATCAGCCCCAGCATTTT. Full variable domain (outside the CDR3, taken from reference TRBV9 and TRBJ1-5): DSGVTQTPKHLITATGQRVTLRCSPRSGDLSVYWYQQSLDQGLQFLIQYYNGEERAKGNILERFSAQQFPDLHSELNLSSLELGDSALYFCASSAGWGNQPQHFGDGTRLSIL.

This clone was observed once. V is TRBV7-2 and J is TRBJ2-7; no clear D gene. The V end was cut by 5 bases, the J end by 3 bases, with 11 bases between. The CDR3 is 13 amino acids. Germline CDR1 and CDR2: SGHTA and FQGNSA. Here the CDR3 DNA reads TGTGCCAGCAGCCAGACACCCGTCTACGAGCAGTACTTC. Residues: CASSQTPVYEQYF.